This TCR beta chain was retrieved from a study of siplizumab effects on memory and regulatory T cells. Assay used: immunoSEQ multiplex PCR; TCRdb lists only in-frame clones, some missing. The top ten hold approximately 0.59% of the sample, which has about 52,000 clones, roughly 97% seen once. This clone was counted a single time. What it recognizes is unknown. Trimming took 0 bases from V and 2 from J; bases not matched to a gene: 11. The CDR3 covers 19 residues. CDR1 and CDR2 (germline): SGHDN, FVKESK. Notes on the study in general: The naive T cell population seemed more diverse than memory cells and seemed a major contributor to the alloresponse. In the presence of siplizumab, alloreactive sequences traceable to unstimulated CD4+ memory cells were significantly reduced. Mappable alloreactive CD4+ clones were on average about 62% Treg-derived with siplizumab, around 26% in controls.

Sequencing of unstimulated naive, memory, effector memory and TEMRA subsets was performed in three donor pairs. The clonotype originates from a human donor in good health. The V and J genes are TRBV14 and TRBJ2-1; TRBD2 agrees at 9 bases. Sequencing was done on a sample of naive CD4+ T cells sorted from blood. The CDR3 DNA sequence: TGTGCCAGCAGCCAAGATCGGGGTAGCGGGAGAGGGACCTACAATGAGCAGTTCTTC. Encoded protein: CASSQDRGSGRGTYNEQFF.